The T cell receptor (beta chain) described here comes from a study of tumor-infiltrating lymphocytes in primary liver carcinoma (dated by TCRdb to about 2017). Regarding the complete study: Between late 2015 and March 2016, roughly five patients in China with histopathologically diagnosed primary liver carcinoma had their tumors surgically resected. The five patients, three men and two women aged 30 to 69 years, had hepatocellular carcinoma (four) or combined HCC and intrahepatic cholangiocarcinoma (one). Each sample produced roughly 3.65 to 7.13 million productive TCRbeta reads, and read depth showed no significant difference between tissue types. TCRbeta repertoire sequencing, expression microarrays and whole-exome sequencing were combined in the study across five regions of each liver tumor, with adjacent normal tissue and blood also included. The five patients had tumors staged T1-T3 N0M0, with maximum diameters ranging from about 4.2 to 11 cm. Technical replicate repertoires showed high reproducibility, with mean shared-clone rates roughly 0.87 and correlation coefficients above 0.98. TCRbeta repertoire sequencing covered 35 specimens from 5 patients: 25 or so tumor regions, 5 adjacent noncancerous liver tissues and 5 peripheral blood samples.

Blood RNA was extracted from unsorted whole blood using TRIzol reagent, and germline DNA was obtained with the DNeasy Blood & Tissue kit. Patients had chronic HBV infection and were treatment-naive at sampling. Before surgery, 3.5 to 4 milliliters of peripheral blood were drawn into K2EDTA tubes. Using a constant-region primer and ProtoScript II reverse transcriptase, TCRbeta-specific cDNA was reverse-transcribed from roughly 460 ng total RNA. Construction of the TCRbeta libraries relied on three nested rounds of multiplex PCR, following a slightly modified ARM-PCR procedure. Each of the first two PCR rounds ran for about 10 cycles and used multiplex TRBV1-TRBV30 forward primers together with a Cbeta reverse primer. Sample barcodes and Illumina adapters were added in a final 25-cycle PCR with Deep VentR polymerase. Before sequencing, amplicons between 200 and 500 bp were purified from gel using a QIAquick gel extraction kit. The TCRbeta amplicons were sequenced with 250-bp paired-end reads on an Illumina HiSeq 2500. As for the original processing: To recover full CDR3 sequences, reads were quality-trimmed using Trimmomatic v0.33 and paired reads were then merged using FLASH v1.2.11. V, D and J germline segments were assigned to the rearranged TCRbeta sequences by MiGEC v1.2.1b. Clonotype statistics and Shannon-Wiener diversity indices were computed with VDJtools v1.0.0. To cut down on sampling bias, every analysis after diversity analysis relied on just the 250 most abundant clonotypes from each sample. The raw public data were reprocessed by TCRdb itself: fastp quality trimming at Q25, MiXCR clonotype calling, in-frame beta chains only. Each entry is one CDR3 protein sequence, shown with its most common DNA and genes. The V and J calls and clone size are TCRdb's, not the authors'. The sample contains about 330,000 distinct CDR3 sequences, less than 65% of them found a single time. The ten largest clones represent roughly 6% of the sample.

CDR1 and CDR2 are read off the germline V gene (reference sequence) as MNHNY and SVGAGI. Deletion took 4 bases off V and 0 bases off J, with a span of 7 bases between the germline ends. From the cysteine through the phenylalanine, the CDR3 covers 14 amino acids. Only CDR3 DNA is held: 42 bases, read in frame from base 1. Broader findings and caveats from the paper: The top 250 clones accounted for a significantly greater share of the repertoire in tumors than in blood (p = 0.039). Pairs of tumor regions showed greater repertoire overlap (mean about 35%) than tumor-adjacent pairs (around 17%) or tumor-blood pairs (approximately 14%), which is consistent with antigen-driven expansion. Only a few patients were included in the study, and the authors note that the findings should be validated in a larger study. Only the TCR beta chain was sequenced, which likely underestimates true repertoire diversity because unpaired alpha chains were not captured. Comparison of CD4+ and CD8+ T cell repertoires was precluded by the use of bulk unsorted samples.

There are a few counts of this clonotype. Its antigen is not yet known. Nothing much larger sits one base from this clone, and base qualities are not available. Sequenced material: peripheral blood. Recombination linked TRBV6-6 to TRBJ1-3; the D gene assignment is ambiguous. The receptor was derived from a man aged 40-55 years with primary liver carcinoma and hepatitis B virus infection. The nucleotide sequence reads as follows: TGTGCCAGCAGTTCCGCCAGCTCTGGAAACACCATATATTTT. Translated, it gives CASSSASSGNTIYF.